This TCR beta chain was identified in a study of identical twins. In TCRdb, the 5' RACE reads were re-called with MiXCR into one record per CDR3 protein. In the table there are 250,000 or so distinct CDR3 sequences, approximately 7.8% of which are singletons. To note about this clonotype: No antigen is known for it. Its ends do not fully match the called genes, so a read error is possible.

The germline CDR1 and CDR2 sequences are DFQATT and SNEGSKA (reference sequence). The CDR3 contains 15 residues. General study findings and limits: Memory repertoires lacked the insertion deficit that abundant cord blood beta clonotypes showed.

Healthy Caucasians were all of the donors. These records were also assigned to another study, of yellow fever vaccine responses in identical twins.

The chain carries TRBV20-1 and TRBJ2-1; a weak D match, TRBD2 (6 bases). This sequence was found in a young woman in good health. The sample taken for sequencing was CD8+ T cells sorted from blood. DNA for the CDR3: TGCAGTGCCCGCCCTCCCCCAGCGGACTACAAAGAGCAGTTCTTC. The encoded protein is CSARPPPADYKEQFF.